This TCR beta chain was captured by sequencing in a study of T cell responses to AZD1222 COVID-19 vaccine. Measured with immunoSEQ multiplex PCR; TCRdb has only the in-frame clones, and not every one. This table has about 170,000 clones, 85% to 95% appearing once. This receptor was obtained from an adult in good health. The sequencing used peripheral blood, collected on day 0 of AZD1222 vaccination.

In nucleotides, the CDR3 is TGTGCCAGCAGTTCTTCACCGGGACTAGCCTACAATGAGCAGTTCTTC. Encoded protein: CASSSSPGLAYNEQFF. V gene TRBV27 combines with J gene TRBJ2-1; 8 bases line up with TRBD2. This CDR3 has 16 amino acids. Germline CDR1 reads MNHEY; CDR2 reads SMNVEV (reference sequence). Trimming removed 4 bases from V and 2 bases from J; junction bases left unmatched: 7.